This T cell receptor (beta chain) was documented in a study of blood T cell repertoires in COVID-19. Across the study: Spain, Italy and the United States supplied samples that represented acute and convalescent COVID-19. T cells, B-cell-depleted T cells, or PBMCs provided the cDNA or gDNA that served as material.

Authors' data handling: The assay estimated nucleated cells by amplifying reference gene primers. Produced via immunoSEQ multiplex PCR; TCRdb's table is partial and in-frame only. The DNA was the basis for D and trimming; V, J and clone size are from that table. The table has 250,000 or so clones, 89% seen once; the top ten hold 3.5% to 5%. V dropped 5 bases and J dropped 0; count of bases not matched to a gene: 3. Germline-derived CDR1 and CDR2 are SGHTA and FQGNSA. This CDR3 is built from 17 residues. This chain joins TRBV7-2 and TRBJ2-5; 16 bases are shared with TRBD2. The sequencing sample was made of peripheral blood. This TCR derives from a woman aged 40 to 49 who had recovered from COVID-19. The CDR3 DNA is TGTGCCAGCAGCATTGGGACTAGCGGGAGGGACCAAGAGACCCAGTACTTC. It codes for CASSIGTSGRDQETQYF.